This TCR beta chain was captured by sequencing in a study of T cells expressing NK-cell markers. TCRdb reanalyzed the 5' RACE reads, giving one entry per CDR3 protein sequence and no DNA. The data show about 190,000 distinct CDR3 sequences, and the top ten clones hold just over 20%. The germline CDR1 and CDR2 sequences are LNHDA and SQIVND (reference sequence). The CDR3 has 16 amino acids. The source of this sequence is a man aged 18 to 69 in good health. J is TRBJ2-5 and V is TRBV19; TCRdb designates TRBD1, a call that cannot be tested without DNA. The sequenced sample was blood T cells: a sorted CD56 or NKG2C T cell subset, CD4+ or CD8+ T cells, or bulk PBMC T cells (not recorded which). CDR3 protein: CASSIDFSAGGETQYF.